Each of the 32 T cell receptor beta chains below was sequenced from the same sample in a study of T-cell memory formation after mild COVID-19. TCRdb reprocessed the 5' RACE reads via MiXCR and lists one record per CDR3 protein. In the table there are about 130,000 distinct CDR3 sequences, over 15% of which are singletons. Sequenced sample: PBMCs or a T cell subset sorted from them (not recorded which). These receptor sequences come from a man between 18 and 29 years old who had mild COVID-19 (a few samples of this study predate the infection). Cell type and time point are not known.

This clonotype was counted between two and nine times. The CDR3 region is CAISVGQGDYEQYV. CDR3 bases: TGTGCCATCAGTGTGGGACAGGGAGACTACGAGCAGTACGTC. V is TRBV10-3 and J is TRBJ2-7, with TRBD1 matching over 9 bases. Germline trimming cut 4 bases from V and 3 bases from J; bases unmatched to any gene: 4. In germline, CDR1 is ENHRY, CDR2 SYGVKD. The CDR3 is 14 amino acids.

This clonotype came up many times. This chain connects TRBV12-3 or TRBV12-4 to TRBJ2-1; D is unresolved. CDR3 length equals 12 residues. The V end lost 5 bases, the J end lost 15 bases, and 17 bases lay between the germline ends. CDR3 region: CASSTWTTSVFF. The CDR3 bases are TGTGCCAGCAGTACATGGACCACTTCGGTGTTCTTC.

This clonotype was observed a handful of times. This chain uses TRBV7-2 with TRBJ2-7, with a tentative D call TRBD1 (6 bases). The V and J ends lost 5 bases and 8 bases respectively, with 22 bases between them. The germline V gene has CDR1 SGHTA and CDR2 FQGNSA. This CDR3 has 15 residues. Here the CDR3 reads CASSPLFTGPRKQYF. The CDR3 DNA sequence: TGTGCCAGCAGCCCACTTTTTACAGGGCCCAGGAAGCAGTACTTC. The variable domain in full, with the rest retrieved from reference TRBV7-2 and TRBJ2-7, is GAGVSQSPSNKVTEKGKDVELRCDPISGHTALYWYRQSLGQGLEFLIYFQGNSAPDKSGLPSDRFSAERTGGSVSTLTIQRTQQEDSAVYLCASSPLFTGPRKQYFGPGTRLTVT.

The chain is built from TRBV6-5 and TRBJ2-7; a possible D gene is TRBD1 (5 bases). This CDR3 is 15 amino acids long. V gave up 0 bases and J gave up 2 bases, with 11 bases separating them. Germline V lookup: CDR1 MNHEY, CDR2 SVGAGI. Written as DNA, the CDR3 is TGTGCCAGCAGTTACTCGACAGTGTGGACCTACGAGCAGTACTTC. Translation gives CASSYSTVWTYEQYF.

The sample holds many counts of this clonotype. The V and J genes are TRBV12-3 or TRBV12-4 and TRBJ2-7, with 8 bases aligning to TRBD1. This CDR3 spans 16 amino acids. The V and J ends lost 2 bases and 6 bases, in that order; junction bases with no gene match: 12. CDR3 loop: CASSLRSFRTGSEQYF. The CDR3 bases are TGTGCCAGCAGTTTAAGAAGTTTTCGGACAGGGAGCGAGCAGTACTTC.

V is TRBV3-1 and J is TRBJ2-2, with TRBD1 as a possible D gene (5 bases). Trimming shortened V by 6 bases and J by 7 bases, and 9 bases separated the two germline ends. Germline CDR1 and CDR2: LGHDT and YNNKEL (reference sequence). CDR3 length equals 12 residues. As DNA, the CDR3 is TGTGCCAGCAGTCGCCAGGGCGGGGAGCTGTTTTTT. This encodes CASSRQGGELFF.

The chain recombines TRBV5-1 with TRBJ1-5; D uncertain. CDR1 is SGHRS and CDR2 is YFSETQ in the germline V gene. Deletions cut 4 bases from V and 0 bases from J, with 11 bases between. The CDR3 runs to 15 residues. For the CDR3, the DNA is TGCGCCAGCAGCCTGGCAGGATTTAGCAATCAGCCCCAGCATTTT. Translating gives CASSLAGFSNQPQHF.

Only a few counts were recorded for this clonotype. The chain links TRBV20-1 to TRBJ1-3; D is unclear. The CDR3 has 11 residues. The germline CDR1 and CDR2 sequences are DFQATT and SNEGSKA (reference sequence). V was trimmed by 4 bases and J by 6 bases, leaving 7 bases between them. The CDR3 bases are TGCAGTGCTATCGTCCTAAACACCATATATTTT. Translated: CSAIVLNTIYF.

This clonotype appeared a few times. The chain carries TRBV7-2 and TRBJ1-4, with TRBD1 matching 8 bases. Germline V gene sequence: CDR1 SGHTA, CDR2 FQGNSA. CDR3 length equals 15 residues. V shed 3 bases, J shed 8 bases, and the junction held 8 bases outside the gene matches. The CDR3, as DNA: TGTGCCAGCAGCTTTGCCGGGACAGGTGGAGAAAAACTGTTTTTT. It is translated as CASSFAGTGGEKLFF.

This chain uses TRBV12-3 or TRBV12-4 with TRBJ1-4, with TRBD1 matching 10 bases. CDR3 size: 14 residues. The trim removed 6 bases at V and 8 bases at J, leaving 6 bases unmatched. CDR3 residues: CASSQDRGREKLFF. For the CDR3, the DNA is TGTGCCAGCAGCCAAGACAGGGGGCGCGAAAAACTGTTTTTT.

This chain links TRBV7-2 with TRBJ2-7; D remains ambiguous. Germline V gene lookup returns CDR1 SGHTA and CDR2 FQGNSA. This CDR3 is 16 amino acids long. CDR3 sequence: CANSSCRTALASEQYV. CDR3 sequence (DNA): TGTGCCAACAGCAGCTGCCGAACAGCACTGGCGTCCGAGCAGTACGTC.

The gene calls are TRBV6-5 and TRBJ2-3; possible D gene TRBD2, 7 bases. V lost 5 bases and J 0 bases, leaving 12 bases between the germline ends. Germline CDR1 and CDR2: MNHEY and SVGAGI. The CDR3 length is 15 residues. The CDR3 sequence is CASSRRGASTDTQYF. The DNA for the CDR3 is TGTGCCAGCAGTCGCCGGGGGGCCAGCACAGATACGCAGTATTTT.

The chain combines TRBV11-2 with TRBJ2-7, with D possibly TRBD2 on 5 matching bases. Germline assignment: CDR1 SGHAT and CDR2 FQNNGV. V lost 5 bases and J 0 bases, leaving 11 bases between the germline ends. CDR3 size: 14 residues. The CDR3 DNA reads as TGTGCCAGCAGCCAGACGGGGAACTCCTACGAGCAGTACTTC. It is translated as CASSQTGNSYEQYF. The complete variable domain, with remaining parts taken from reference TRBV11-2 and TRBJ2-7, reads EAGVAQSPRYKIIEKRQSVAFWCNPISGHATLYWYQQILGQGPKLLIQFQNNGVVDDSQLPKDRFSAERLKGVDSTLKIQPAKLEDSAVYLCASSQTGNSYEQYFGPGTRLTVT.

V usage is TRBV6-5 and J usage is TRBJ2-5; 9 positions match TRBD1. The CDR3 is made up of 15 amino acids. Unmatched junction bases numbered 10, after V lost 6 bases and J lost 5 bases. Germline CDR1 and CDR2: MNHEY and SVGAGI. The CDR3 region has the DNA TGTGCCAGCAGGCGACAGGGGGGTTCGCAGGAGACCCAGTACTTC. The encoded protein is CASRRQGGSQETQYF.

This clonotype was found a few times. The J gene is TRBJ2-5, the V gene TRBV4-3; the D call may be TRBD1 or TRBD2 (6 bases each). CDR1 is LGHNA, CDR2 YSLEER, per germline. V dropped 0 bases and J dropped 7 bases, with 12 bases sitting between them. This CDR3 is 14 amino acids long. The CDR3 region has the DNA TGCGCCAGCAGCCAAGACGGGGGCACAGGGACCCAGTACTTC. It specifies CASSQDGGTGTQYF.

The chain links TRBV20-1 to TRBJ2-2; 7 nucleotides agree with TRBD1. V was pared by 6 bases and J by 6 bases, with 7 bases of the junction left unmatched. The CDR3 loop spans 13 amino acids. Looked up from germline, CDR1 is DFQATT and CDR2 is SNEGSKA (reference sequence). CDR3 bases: TGCAGTGCCACAGACAGGGACCCCGGGGAGCTGTTTTTT. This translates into CSATDRDPGELFF.

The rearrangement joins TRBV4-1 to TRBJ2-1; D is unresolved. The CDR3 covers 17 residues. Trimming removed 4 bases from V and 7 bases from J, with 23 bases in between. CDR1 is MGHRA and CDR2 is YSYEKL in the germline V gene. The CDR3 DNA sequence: TGCGCCAGCAGCCGACTCCCCAGAACCCTGGACGGGAATGAGCAGTTCTTC. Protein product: CASSRLPRTLDGNEQFF.

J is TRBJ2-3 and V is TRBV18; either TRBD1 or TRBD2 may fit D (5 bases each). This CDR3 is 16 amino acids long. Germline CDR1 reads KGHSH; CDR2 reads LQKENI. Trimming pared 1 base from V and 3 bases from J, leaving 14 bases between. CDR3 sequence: CASSPLPLAGTDTQYF. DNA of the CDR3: TGTGCCAGCTCACCACTCCCCCTAGCAGGGACAGATACGCAGTATTTT.

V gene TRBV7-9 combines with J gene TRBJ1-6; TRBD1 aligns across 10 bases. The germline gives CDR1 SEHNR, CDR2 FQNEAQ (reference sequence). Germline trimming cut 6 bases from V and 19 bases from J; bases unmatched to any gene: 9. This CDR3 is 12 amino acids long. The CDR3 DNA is TGTGCCAGCAGTTTCTCCGGGACAGGGGCTCACTTT. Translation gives CASSFSGTGAHF.

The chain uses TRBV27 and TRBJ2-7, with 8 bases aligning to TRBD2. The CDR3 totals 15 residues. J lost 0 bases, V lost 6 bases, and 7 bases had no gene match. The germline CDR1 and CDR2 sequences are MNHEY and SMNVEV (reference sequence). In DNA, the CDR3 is TGTGCCAGCAGGAAAATAGCGGGGAGCTCCTACGAGCAGTACTTC. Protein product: CASRKIAGSSYEQYF.

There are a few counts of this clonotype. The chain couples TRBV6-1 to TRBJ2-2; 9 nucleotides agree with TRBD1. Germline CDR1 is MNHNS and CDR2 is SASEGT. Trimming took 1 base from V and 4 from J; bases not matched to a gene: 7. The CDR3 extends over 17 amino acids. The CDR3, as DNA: TGTGCCAGCAGTGAAGGAGCACAGGGGGCGGGCACCGGGGAGCTGTTTTTT. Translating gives CASSEGAQGAGTGELFF.

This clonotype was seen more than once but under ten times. The CDR3 protein is CASREINRGGEQYV. For the CDR3, the DNA is TGTGCCAGCAGGGAAATTAACAGGGGGGGAGAGCAGTACGTC. The chain couples TRBV5-6 to TRBJ2-7; tentative D call: TRBD1 (8 bases). The CDR3 is made up of 14 amino acids. V was clipped by 5 bases and J by 7 bases, with 19 bases between them. CDR1 is SGHDT, CDR2 YYEEEE, per germline.

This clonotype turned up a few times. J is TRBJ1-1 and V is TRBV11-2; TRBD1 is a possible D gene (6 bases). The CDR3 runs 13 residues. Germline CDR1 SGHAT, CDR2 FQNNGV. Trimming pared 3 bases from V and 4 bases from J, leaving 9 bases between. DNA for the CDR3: TGTGCCAGCAGCTTTGGGGGGGCCACTGAAGCTTTCTTT. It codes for CASSFGGATEAFF.

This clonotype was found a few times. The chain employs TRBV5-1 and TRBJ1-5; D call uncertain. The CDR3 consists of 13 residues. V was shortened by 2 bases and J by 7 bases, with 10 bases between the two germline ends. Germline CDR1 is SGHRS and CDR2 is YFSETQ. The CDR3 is CASSFSGPQPQHF. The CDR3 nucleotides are TGCGCCAGCAGCTTTTCAGGCCCGCAGCCCCAGCATTTT.

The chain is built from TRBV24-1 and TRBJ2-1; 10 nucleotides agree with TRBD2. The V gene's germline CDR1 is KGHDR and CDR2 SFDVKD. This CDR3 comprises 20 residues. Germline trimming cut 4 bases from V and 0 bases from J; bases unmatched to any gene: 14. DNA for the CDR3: TGTGCCACCAGTGACACATCCGCTAGCGGGGGCCTAAGCTCCTACAATGAGCAGTTCTTC. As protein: CATSDTSASGGLSSYNEQFF.

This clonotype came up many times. CDR3 sequence: CSVEIGYNEQFF. Here the CDR3 DNA reads TGCAGCGTTGAAATAGGCTACAATGAGCAGTTCTTC. The gene calls are TRBV29-1 and TRBJ2-1; no firm D call. The V end was cut by 2 bases, the J end by 3 bases, with 5 bases between. This CDR3 is 12 amino acids long. The germline V gene encodes CDR1 SQVTM and CDR2 ANQGSEA.

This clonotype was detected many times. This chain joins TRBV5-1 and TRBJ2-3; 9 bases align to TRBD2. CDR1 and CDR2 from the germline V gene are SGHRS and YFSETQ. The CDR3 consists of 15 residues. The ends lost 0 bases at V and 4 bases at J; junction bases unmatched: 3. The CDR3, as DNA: TGCGCCAGCAGCTTGGGCGGGACTAGCCCAGATACGCAGTATTTT. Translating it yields CASSLGGTSPDTQYF.

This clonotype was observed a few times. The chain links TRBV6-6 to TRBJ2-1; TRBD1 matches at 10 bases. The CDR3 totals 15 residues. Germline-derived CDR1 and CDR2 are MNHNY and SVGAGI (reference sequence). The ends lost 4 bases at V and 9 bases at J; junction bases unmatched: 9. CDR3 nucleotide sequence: TGTGCCAGCAGTTCCGCCGGGACAGGGGCGGGTGAGCAGTTCTTC. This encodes CASSSAGTGAGEQFF.

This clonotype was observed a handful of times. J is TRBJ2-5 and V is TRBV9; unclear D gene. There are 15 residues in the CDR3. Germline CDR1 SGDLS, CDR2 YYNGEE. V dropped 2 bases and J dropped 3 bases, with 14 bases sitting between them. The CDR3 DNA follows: TGTGCCAGCAGCGTGTCGCTTCGTGGAGAAGAGACCCAGTACTTC. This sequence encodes CASSVSLRGEETQYF.

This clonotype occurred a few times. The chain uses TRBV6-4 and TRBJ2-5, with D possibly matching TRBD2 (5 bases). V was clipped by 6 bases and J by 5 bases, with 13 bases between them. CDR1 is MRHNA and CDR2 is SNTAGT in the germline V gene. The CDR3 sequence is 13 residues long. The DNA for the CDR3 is TGTGCCAGCAGCGGGTCTTCGGGGGAGACCCAGTACTTC. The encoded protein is CASSGSSGETQYF.

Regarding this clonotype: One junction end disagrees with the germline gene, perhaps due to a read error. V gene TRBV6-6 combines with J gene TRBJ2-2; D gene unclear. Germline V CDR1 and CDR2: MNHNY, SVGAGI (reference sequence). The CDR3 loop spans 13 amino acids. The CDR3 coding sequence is TGTGCCACCAGTGTAGGGTGGCACGGGGAGCTGTTTTTT. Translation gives CATSVGWHGELFF.

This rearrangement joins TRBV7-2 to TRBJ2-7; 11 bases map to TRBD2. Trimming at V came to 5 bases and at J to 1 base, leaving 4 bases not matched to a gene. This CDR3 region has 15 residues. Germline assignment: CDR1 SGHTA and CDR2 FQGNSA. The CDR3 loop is CASSISGGESYEQYF. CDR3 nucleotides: TGTGCCAGCAGCATTAGCGGGGGGGAATCCTACGAGCAGTACTTC.